Listed here is a single T cell receptor beta chain. The antigen this receptor binds is unknown. Qualities for individual bases were not recorded, and no much larger clone is one base off. This record belongs to a study of post-analysis software for immune sequencing data (dated by TCRdb to the mid-2010s). Background on the whole study: The recorded disease courses included relapsing-remitting, secondary progressive and progressive-relapsing multiple sclerosis, and some patients had no subtype annotation. The multiple sclerosis patient repertoires were compared with about a dozen previously published healthy control repertoires from donors aged roughly 6 to 27 years. A subset of samples was prepared in parallel using single-end sample barcoding, then pooled and co-amplified after Illumina adapter ligation. On the study overall, not on this receptor specifically: Direct clustering with F measure showed strong co-clustering of samples prepared in the same batch, prompting a batch-effect correction. Roughly 5 TRBV segments, including TRBV5-6, TRBV5-1 and TRBV20-1, were significantly more frequent in patients than controls. The control group was slightly older than the multiple sclerosis patient group. Compared with controls, multiple sclerosis patients had significantly lower normalized Chao1 diversity, a finding suggesting substantial peripheral T-cell clonal expansion.

There are 14 amino acids in the CDR3, from cysteine to phenylalanine inclusive. CDR3 DNA is the only sequence kept; it has 42 bases, read in frame from the first base. For CDR1 and CDR2, the germline V gene lists MNHNS and SASEGT. Cut back by 6 bases and 5 bases, the V and J ends lie 14 bases apart. To demonstrate the VDJtools post-analysis software, the study profiled TCR beta repertoires from the peripheral blood of some 13 young patients with multiple sclerosis. The patients with multiple sclerosis were children and adolescents between roughly 6 and 17 years of age. Library method: PCR. TCRdb names Illumina HiSeq 2500 as the instrument used. To reduce PCR and sequencing biases, unique molecular identifiers were built into the TCR beta cDNA libraries. Some 500,000 cDNA molecules were obtained for every 1 to 10 million input T cells, so each molecule roughly corresponded to one T cell. The patient libraries were prepared and sequenced using the same protocol as the earlier healthy control dataset. Within a given batch, samples were prepared together, multiplexed and sequenced on the same HiSeq lane. The original methods were these. Raw barcoded reads were processed with MIGEC, and single-read molecular identifier groups were discarded before consensus assembly and CDR3 extraction. VDJtools was used for post-analysis of the clonotype tables, with diversity normalized by down-sampling every dataset to the smallest sample size. Repertoire overlap clustering matched CDR3 amino acid but not nucleotide sequences to correct batch-related cross-sample contamination. TCRdb reanalyzed the raw reads on its own, using fastp at Q25 for trimming and MiXCR for clone calling, and kept in-frame beta chains. A single entry per CDR3 protein holds the most common genes and DNA from its merged rows. The V and J calls were not made by the authors but by TCRdb's processing. The sample data list 430,000 or so distinct CDR3 sequences, and approximately 39% of these were observed just once. The ten largest clonotypes hold 6% to 9% of the sample.

Sample: blood. The TCR comes from a girl aged 2-9 years with multiple sclerosis. The rearranged segments are TRBV6-1 and TRBJ1-5; perhaps TRBD1 is the D gene, with 5 bases matching. The CDR3: CASRGTARDQPQHF. DNA sequence: TGTGCCAGCAGGGGGACCGCCCGAGATCAGCCCCAGCATTTT.